Listed below are T cell receptor beta chains from one sample, sequenced in a study of CD8 T cells in Susac syndrome. Using its own MiXCR run on the immunoSEQ multiplex PCR reads, TCRdb lists one record per CDR3 protein. The data show over 350,000 distinct CDR3 sequences, approximately 85% seen once. The sequencing input was CD8+ T cells from PBMCs. These TCRs come from a human donor with multiple sclerosis. Each CDR3 is given with its conserved first and last residue. The order of the fields is V gene, D gene, clone size, J gene, CDR3 protein, CDR3 DNA. D genes are given only for firm matches. The listing skips clone size in some rows; elsewhere it reads once, few, many or a size class.

V: TRBV4-1
D: TRBD2
size: -
J: TRBJ2-2
CDR3: CASSQEAAGDTGELFF
DNA: TGCGCCAGCAGCCAAGAAGCAGCGGGGGACACCGGGGAGCTGTTTTTT

V: TRBV4-1
D: TRBD1
size: -
J: TRBJ1-1
CDR3: CASSQTGGWNTEAFF
DNA: TGCGCCAGCAGCCAAACAGGGGGCTGGAACACTGAAGCTTTCTTT

V: TRBV5-1
D: -
size: -
J: TRBJ1-1
CDR3: CASSFNGPNTGAFF
DNA: TGCGCCAGCAGCTTTAACGGCCCTAACACTGGAGCTTTCTTT

V: TRBV5-1
D: TRBD1
size: -
J: TRBJ2-5
CDR3: CASSGGQDVETQYF
DNA: TGCGCCAGCAGCGGGGGACAGGATGTAGAGACCCAGTACTTC

V: TRBV5-1
D: -
size: -
J: TRBJ1-1
CDR3: CASSYSDGTEAFF
DNA: TGCGCCAGCAGCTATAGCGACGGGACTGAAGCTTTCTTT

V: TRBV3-1
D: TRBD2
size: -
J: TRBJ2-3
CDR3: CASSQGYRWAAGGEIGTDTQYF
DNA: TGTGCCAGCAGCCAAGGTTATCGATGGGCGGCGGGGGGGGAGATAGGGACAGATACGCAGTATTTT

V: TRBV12-3/TRBV12-4
D: TRBD1
size: -
J: TRBJ2-3
CDR3: CASRTYGTATDTQYF
DNA: TGTGCCAGCAGAACTTACGGGACAGCCACAGATACGCAGTATTTT

V: TRBV7-6
D: -
size: -
J: TRBJ2-2
CDR3: CASSLVAGITTNTGELFF
DNA: TGTGCCAGCAGCTTAGTTGCGGGGATAACTACGAACACCGGGGAGCTGTTTTTT

V: TRBV10-1
D: -
size: once
J: TRBJ2-1
CDR3: CASSEVARSSHNEQFF
DNA: TGCGCCAGCAGTGAGGTGGCCAGGAGCTCTCACAATGAGCAGTTCTTC

V: TRBV18
D: TRBD1
size: -
J: TRBJ2-1
CDR3: CASSPRDRTYNEQFF
DNA: TGTGCCAGCTCACCTCGGGACAGAACCTACAATGAGCAGTTCTTC

V: TRBV5-1
D: TRBD2
size: -
J: TRBJ2-1
CDR3: CASSLDSLGTSSNNEQFF
DNA: TGCGCCAGCAGCTTGGATTCGCTAGGGACTAGCAGCAACAATGAGCAGTTCTTC

V: TRBV5-1
D: -
size: -
J: TRBJ1-1
CDR3: CASSLDSGSAEAFF
DNA: TGCGCCAGCAGCTTGGATTCCGGCTCGGCTGAAGCTTTCTTT

V: TRBV5-1
D: -
size: once
J: TRBJ2-1
CDR3: CASSPRGDEQFF
DNA: TGCGCCAGCAGCCCAAGAGGTGATGAGCAGTTCTTC

V: TRBV5-8
D: TRBD1
size: -
J: TRBJ2-7
CDR3: CASSFLRDSSYEQYF
DNA: TGTGCCAGCAGCTTCCTACGGGACAGTTCCTACGAGCAGTACTTC

V: TRBV20-1
D: TRBD2
size: -
J: TRBJ2-1
CDR3: CSARDLLAGWSEQFF
DNA: TGCAGTGCTAGAGACCTACTAGCGGGGTGGTCTGAGCAGTTCTTC

V: TRBV11-3
D: -
size: -
J: TRBJ2-1
CDR3: CASSLDPGPHAEQFF
DNA: TGTGCCAGCAGCTTAGACCCGGGCCCTCACGCTGAGCAGTTCTTC

V: TRBV20-1
D: -
size: few
J: TRBJ2-3
CDR3: CSSAGQGGADTQYF
DNA: TGCAGTTCCGCCGGGCAGGGGGGCGCAGATACGCAGTATTTT

V: TRBV7-9
D: -
size: -
J: TRBJ2-7
CDR3: CASSSLGGTDTYEQYF
DNA: TGTGCCAGCAGCTCTTTGGGGGGGACAGACACTTACGAGCAGTACTTC

V: TRBV29-1
D: -
size: -
J: TRBJ1-2
CDR3: CSVPPPGDYGYTF
DNA: TGCAGCGTCCCCCCGCCCGGAGACTATGGCTACACCTTC

V: TRBV11-2
D: TRBD1
size: once
J: TRBJ1-2
CDR3: CASSQWDSKDTPYGYTF
DNA: TGTGCCAGCAGTCAATGGGACAGCAAGGACACCCCCTATGGCTACACCTTC

V: TRBV7-9
D: -
size: -
J: TRBJ2-1
CDR3: CASSFQGSGSYNEQFF
DNA: TGTGCCAGCAGCTTTCAGGGCAGTGGGTCCTACAATGAGCAGTTCTTC

V: TRBV9
D: TRBD1
size: once
J: TRBJ2-7
CDR3: CASSAGTGSYGQYF
DNA: TGTGCCAGCAGCGCCGGGACAGGCTCCTACGGGCAGTACTTC

V: TRBV20-1
D: TRBD2
size: -
J: TRBJ2-3
CDR3: CSARDIWGLAMGATDTQYF
DNA: TGCAGTGCTAGAGATATCTGGGGACTAGCGATGGGGGCCACAGATACGCAGTATTTT

V: TRBV12-3/TRBV12-4
D: -
size: -
J: TRBJ1-4
CDR3: CASSPLERGFNEKLFF
DNA: TGTGCCAGCAGTCCCCTCGAGAGGGGCTTTAATGAAAAACTGTTTTTT

V: TRBV6-2/TRBV6-3
D: -
size: -
J: TRBJ1-2
CDR3: CASTYVTGPGGGYTF
DNA: TGTGCCAGCACCTACGTAACAGGGCCGGGAGGAGGCTACACCTTC

V: TRBV5-6
D: -
size: -
J: TRBJ2-5
CDR3: CASSFLAWDGQETQYF
DNA: TGTGCCAGCAGCTTTCTAGCCTGGGACGGACAAGAGACCCAGTACTTC

V: TRBV19
D: -
size: -
J: TRBJ2-7
CDR3: CASRGSIFGSEQYF
DNA: TGTGCCAGTAGGGGGTCTATATTCGGATCCGAGCAGTACTTC

V: TRBV19
D: -
size: -
J: TRBJ2-2
CDR3: CASSISGSGELFF
DNA: TGTGCCAGTAGTATTTCTGGGTCCGGGGAGCTGTTTTTT

V: TRBV5-5
D: TRBD1
size: once
J: TRBJ1-2
CDR3: CASSAGQGGYTF
DNA: TGTGCCAGCAGCGCTGGACAGGGTGGCTACACCTTC

V: TRBV4-1
D: -
size: -
J: TRBJ1-5
CDR3: CASSQEGDLIRPQHF
DNA: TGCGCCAGCAGCCAAGAGGGGGATCTAATCAGGCCCCAGCATTTT

V: TRBV19
D: -
size: -
J: TRBJ2-3
CDR3: CASSTRPIADTQYF
DNA: TGTGCCAGTAGTACGAGACCGATCGCGGATACGCAGTATTTT

V: TRBV3-1
D: -
size: -
J: TRBJ2-1
CDR3: CASSTNGGWPYNEQFF
DNA: TGTGCCAGCAGCACGAATGGGGGGTGGCCCTACAATGAGCAGTTCTTC

V: TRBV6-5
D: TRBD2
size: -
J: TRBJ2-1
CDR3: CASSYSAGGYNEQFF
DNA: TGTGCCAGCAGTTACTCGGCGGGAGGCTACAATGAGCAGTTCTTC

V: TRBV2
D: -
size: -
J: TRBJ1-6
CDR3: CASSESTGIRSPLHF
DNA: TGTGCCAGCAGTGAAAGTACAGGGATTCGGTCACCCCTCCACTTT

V: TRBV6-1
D: -
size: few
J: TRBJ2-7
CDR3: CASSVYAGANYEQYF
DNA: TGTGCCAGCAGTGTGTACGCGGGGGCGAACTACGAGCAGTACTTC

V: TRBV11-2
D: -
size: -
J: TRBJ1-1
CDR3: CASSLDTFDANTEAFF
DNA: TGTGCCAGCAGCTTGGACACCTTCGATGCGAACACTGAAGCTTTCTTT

V: TRBV30
D: TRBD1
size: -
J: TRBJ2-1
CDR3: CAWSFGTGYNEQFF
DNA: TGTGCCTGGAGTTTCGGGACAGGGTACAATGAGCAGTTCTTC

V: TRBV4-1
D: -
size: -
J: TRBJ1-3
CDR3: CASSQDGFSGNTIYF
DNA: TGCGCCAGCAGCCAGGACGGTTTCTCTGGAAACACCATATATTTT

V: TRBV27
D: TRBD2
size: -
J: TRBJ2-4
CDR3: CASSLSLANIQYF
DNA: TGTGCCAGCAGTTTATCACTAGCGAACATTCAGTACTTC

V: TRBV5-4
D: -
size: -
J: TRBJ1-2
CDR3: CASSLDLTEYGYTF
DNA: TGTGCCAGCAGCTTGGATCTGACTGAGTATGGCTACACCTTC

V: TRBV6-2/TRBV6-3
D: -
size: -
J: TRBJ1-1
CDR3: CASKALGHNTEAFF
DNA: TGTGCCAGCAAGGCCCTGGGACACAACACTGAAGCTTTCTTT

V: TRBV14
D: -
size: -
J: TRBJ2-7
CDR3: CASSQLTGWHEQYF
DNA: TGTGCCAGCAGCCAACTCACAGGGTGGCACGAGCAGTACTTC

V: TRBV20-1
D: -
size: -
J: TRBJ2-5
CDR3: CSARAGERKETQYF
DNA: TGCAGTGCTAGAGCTGGTGAGCGGAAAGAGACCCAGTACTTC

V: TRBV28
D: -
size: -
J: TRBJ2-1
CDR3: CASSLWYRESRNNEQFF
DNA: TGTGCCAGCAGTTTATGGTACAGGGAAAGTAGGAACAATGAGCAGTTCTTC

V: TRBV2
D: TRBD2
size: once
J: TRBJ2-7
CDR3: CASHGKLAGSSYEQYF
DNA: TGTGCCAGCCACGGAAAACTAGCGGGCTCCTCCTACGAGCAGTACTTC

V: TRBV27
D: TRBD2
size: -
J: TRBJ2-3
CDR3: CASTPHLGSGRTDTQYF
DNA: TGTGCCAGCACCCCCCACTTAGGGAGCGGGAGAACAGATACGCAGTATTTT

V: TRBV11-2
D: -
size: -
J: TRBJ2-7
CDR3: CASSLIGSGYEQYF
DNA: TGTGCCAGCAGCTTAATTGGGTCGGGCTACGAGCAGTACTTC

V: TRBV23-1
D: -
size: -
J: TRBJ1-5
CDR3: CASRTDSGGQPQHF
DNA: TGCGCCAGCAGAACAGACAGCGGAGGTCAGCCCCAGCATTTT

V: TRBV28
D: -
size: -
J: TRBJ2-5
CDR3: CASSPYLPASRFGETQYF
DNA: TGTGCCAGCAGTCCATATCTCCCGGCTAGTAGGTTTGGAGAGACCCAGTACTTC

V: TRBV5-4
D: -
size: -
J: TRBJ1-2
CDR3: CASSSGQINYGYTF
DNA: TGTGCCAGCAGCTCAGGACAGATTAACTATGGCTACACCTTC

V: TRBV19
D: -
size: -
J: TRBJ1-2
CDR3: CASSIVATAGYTF
DNA: TGTGCCAGTAGTATAGTTGCGACAGCTGGCTACACCTTC

V: TRBV7-9
D: -
size: -
J: TRBJ2-5
CDR3: CASSPPGDSQETQYF
DNA: TGTGCCAGCAGCCCCCCGGGGGACTCCCAAGAGACCCAGTACTTC

V: TRBV5-6
D: TRBD2
size: -
J: TRBJ2-7
CDR3: CASSLILAGVEQYF
DNA: TGCGCCAGCAGCTTGATACTAGCGGGAGTCGAGCAGTACTTC

V: TRBV20-1
D: TRBD1
size: -
J: TRBJ1-2
CDR3: CSASTSLAGGELSYGYTF
DNA: TGCAGTGCCAGTACGTCGTTGGCAGGGGGCGAACTTTCCTATGGCTACACCTTC

V: TRBV9
D: -
size: -
J: TRBJ1-5
CDR3: CASSGGGSNQPQHF
DNA: TGTGCCAGCAGCGGAGGGGGTAGCAATCAGCCCCAGCATTTT

V: TRBV27
D: -
size: few
J: TRBJ1-2
CDR3: CASSLLGYGYTF
DNA: TGTGCCAGCAGTTTATTGGGCTATGGCTACACCTTC

V: TRBV5-5
D: TRBD2
size: few
J: TRBJ2-1
CDR3: CASSWDRIGREGFNEQFF
DNA: TGTGCCAGCAGCTGGGACCGGATCGGGCGGGAGGGGTTCAATGAGCAGTTCTTC

V: TRBV24-1
D: TRBD1
size: -
J: TRBJ2-7
CDR3: CATSDLRGQGLTPLSYEQYF
DNA: TGTGCCACCAGTGATTTAAGGGGACAGGGTTTAACTCCTCTTTCCTACGAGCAGTACTTC

V: TRBV6-2/TRBV6-3
D: -
size: few
J: TRBJ2-5
CDR3: CASSSFGPQETQYF
DNA: TGTGCCAGCAGTTCCTTCGGCCCTCAAGAGACCCAGTACTTC

V: TRBV27
D: -
size: -
J: TRBJ2-3
CDR3: CASSPAAYITDTQYF
DNA: TGTGCCAGCAGTCCTGCCGCGTATATCACAGATACGCAGTATTTT